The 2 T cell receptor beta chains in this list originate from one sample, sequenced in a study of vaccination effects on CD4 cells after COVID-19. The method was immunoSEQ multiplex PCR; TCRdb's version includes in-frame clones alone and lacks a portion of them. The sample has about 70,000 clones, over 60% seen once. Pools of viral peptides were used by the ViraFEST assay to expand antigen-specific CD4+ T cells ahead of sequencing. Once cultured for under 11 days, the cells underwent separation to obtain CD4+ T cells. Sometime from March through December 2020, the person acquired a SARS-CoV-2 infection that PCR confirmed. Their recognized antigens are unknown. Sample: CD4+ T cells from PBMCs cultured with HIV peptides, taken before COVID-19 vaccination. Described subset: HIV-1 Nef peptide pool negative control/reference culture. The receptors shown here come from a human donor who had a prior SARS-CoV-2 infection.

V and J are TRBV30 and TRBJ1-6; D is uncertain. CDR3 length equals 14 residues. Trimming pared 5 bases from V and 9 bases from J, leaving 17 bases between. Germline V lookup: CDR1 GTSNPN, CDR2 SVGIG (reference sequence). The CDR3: CAWGLVPGSSPLHF. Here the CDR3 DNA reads TGTGCCTGGGGTCTCGTTCCAGGATCTTCACCCCTCCACTTT. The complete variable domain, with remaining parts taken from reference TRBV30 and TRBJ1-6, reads SQTIHQWPATLVQPVGSPLSLECTVEGTSNPNLYWYRQAAGRGLQLLFYSVGIGQISSEVPQNLSASRPQDRQFILSSKKLLLSDSGFYLCAWGLVPGSSPLHFGNGTRLTVT.

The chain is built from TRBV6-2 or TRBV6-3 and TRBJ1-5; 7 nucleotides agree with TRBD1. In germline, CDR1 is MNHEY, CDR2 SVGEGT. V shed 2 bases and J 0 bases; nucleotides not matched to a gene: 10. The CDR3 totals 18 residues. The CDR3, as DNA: TGTGCCAGCAGTTACCTTATTCGACAGGGCAATAGCAATCAGCCCCAGCATTTT. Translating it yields CASSYLIRQGNSNQPQHF.